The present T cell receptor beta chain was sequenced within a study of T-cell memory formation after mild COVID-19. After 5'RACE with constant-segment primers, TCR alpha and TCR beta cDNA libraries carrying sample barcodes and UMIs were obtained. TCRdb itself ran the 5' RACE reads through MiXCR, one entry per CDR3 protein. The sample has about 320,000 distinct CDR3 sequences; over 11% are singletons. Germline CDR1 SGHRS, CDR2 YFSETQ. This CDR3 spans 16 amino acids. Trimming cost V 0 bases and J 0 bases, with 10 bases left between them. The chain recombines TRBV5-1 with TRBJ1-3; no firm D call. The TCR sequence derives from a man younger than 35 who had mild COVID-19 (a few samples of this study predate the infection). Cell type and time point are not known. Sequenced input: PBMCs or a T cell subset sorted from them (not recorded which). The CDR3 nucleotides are TGCGCCAGCAGCTTGGGCGTTCGAAACTCTGGAAACACCATATATTTT. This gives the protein CASSLGVRNSGNTIYF.